The 2 T cell receptor beta chains below were found in one sample sequenced in a study of Graves' ophthalmopathy and Graves' hyperthyroidism. From RNA, the CDR3 regions of TCR beta chains were amplified and sequenced. First-round RT-PCR used HTBI primers; second-round multiplex PCR followed. TCRdb ran MiXCR on the multiplex PCR reads and lists one entry per CDR3 protein. The table includes 900,000 to 1,200,000 distinct CDR3 sequences, 36% detected once. Sequencing input: peripheral blood or thyroid tissue (not recorded which). All receptors come from an adult man with Graves' hyperthyroidism.

V gene TRBV5-1 combines with J gene TRBJ1-2; 7 nucleotides line up with TRBD1. J gave up 0 bases and V 0 bases, and 5 bases lay outside the gene matches. Germline V gene data show CDR1 as SGHRS and CDR2 as YFSETQ. The CDR3 has 16 amino acids. CDR3 coding DNA: TGCGCCAGCAGCTTGGGACAGGGATCGACTAACTATGGCTACACCTTC. Its translation: CASSLGQGSTNYGYTF.

This clonotype was observed a few times. The chain recombines TRBV28 with TRBJ2-5; 9 bases fit TRBD1. V lost 6 bases and J lost 5; bases outside the gene matches: 10. Germline V gene lookup returns CDR1 MDHEN and CDR2 SYDVKM. This CDR3 comprises 15 residues. CDR3 sequence (DNA): TGTGCCAGCAGGCCCCCGGGGACAGGGAGCGAGACCCAGTACTTC. Its protein product is CASRPPGTGSETQYF. The complete variable domain, with remaining parts taken from reference TRBV28 and TRBJ2-5, reads DVKVTQSSRYLVKRTGEKVFLECVQDMDHENMFWYRQDPGLGLRLIYFSYDVKMKEKGDIPEGYSVSREKKERFSLILESASTNQTSMYLCASRPPGTGSETQYFGPGTRLLVL.